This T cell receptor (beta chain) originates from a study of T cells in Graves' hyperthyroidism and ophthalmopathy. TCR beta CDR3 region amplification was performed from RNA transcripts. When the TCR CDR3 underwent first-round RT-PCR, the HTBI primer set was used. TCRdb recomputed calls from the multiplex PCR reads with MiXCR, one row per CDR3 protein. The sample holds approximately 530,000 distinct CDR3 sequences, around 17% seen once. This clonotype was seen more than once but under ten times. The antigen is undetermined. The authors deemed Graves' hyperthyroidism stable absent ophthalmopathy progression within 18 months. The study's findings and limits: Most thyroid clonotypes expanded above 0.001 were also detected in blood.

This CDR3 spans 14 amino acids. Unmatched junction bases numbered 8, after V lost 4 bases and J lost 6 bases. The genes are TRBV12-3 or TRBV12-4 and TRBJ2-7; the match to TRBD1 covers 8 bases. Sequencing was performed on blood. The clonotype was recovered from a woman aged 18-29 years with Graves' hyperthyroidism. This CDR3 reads CASSSSDRAGEQYF. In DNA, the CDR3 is TGTGCCAGCAGTTCCTCGGACAGGGCGGGCGAGCAGTACTTC.